A single TCR beta chain is shown here with its context. This study enrolled people aged roughly 18 to 90 from roughly 24 US geographic areas. In assigning cohorts, the study relied on participant-reported clinical history. This CDR3 has 13 amino acids. V lost 6 bases to trimming and J lost 8 bases; unmatched junction nucleotides: 9. These data belong to a study of blood T cell repertoires in COVID-19. Study-level background: Sites across the United States, Italy and Spain contributed samples from acute and convalescent COVID-19. Sources were T cells, B-cell-depleted T cells, or PBMCs; the material itself was cDNA or gDNA.

TCRdb's table, derived via immunoSEQ multiplex PCR, lists solely in-frame clones and lacks some. The profile shows 150,000 to 200,000 clones, approximately 86% of them singletons. Material for sequencing was PBMCs or T cells enriched from blood (not recorded which). V usage is TRBV12-3 or TRBV12-4 and J usage is TRBJ1-2, with 7 positions matching TRBD1. This receptor was identified in a woman aged 60-75 years with acute COVID-19. The CDR3 here is CASSDRVKRGYTF. The CDR3 nucleotides are TGTGCCAGCAGCGACAGGGTAAAGCGCGGCTACACCTTC.